This T cell receptor (beta chain) was obtained from a study of cytomegalovirus exposure and HLA in healthy donors. For the study at large: Unique TCRs from HLA-typed donors, approximately 80 million of them, were held in an early data release.

The CDR3 has 15 residues. V gave up 3 bases and J gave up 7 bases; unmatched junction bases: 7. Per the germline V gene, CDR1 is SGHTA and CDR2 is FQGTGA. Study-level findings and limits: Prediction of most subjects' HLA-A and HLA-B alleles by TCR beta sequences was reportedly accurate.

In the PCR, 60 Vbeta and 13 Jbeta primers were used. Method: immunoSEQ multiplex PCR; TCRdb's copy keeps in-frame clones and lacks some. The sample holds 84,000 or so clones, less than 65% seen once. A word on this clone: Its antigen is still unknown.

Sequencing was performed on PBMCs. The chain carries TRBV7-3 and TRBJ2-1; 9 bases agree with TRBD2. This receptor was identified in a woman in her twenties or thirties in good health and CMV-seropositive. CDR3 nucleotide sequence: TGTGCCAGCAGCTTGAGCGGGGGGATGTTGAATGAGCAGTTCTTC. It codes for CASSLSGGMLNEQFF.